Presented here are 6 T cell receptor beta chains from one specimen sequenced in a study of siplizumab effects on memory and regulatory T cells. Measured with immunoSEQ multiplex PCR; TCRdb has only the in-frame clones, and not every one. This sample has about 100,000 clones, with about 90% found just once. The specimen was CD4+ T cells sorted from blood. Receptors were obtained from a human donor in good health.

The J gene is TRBJ2-5, the V gene TRBV2, with D perhaps TRBD2 (6 bases). Per germline, CDR1 SNHLY and CDR2 FYNNEI. The V end lost 8 bases, the J end lost 7 bases, and 11 bases lay between the germline ends. The CDR3 has 11 residues. In nucleotides, the CDR3 is TGTGCCAGCTCCACCGGGGGGACCCAGTACTTC. Protein: CASSTGGTQYF.

The gene calls are TRBV6-6 and TRBJ1-2; TRBD1 matches at 11 bases. This CDR3 has 14 residues. V lost 7 bases and J lost 4; bases outside the gene matches: 5. Germline V gives CDR1 MNHNY, CDR2 SVGAGI (reference sequence). As DNA, the CDR3 is TGTGCCAGCACCCCCGGACAGGGGGCCTATGGCTACACCTTC. Encoded protein: CASTPGQGAYGYTF.

CDR3 nucleotide sequence: TGTGCCAGCAGCCTACTAGCGGGGGGTGGTGAGCAGTTCTTC. As protein: CASSLLAGGGEQFF. J is TRBJ2-1 and V is TRBV11-3; TRBD2 agrees at 12 bases. CDR1 is SGHNT, CDR2 YENEEA, per germline. The CDR3 has 14 amino acids. V shed 5 bases, J shed 9 bases, and the junction held 5 bases outside the gene matches.

V and J are TRBV29-1 and TRBJ1-4; no clear D gene. The germline CDR1 and CDR2 sequences are SQVTM and ANQGSEA. This CDR3 has 12 residues. V dropped 6 bases and J dropped 4 bases, with 9 bases sitting between them. Here the CDR3 DNA reads TGCAGCGTCCGACGGGGTAATGAAAAACTGTTTTTT. Its protein product is CSVRRGNEKLFF.

A remark on this clone: The sample has other DNA sequences that encode this CDR3 too. V usage is TRBV18 and J usage is TRBJ1-1; TRBD1 is a possible D gene (6 bases). Per germline, CDR1 KGHSH and CDR2 LQKENI. Trimming stripped 5 bases from V and 3 bases from J, with 10 bases between. The length of the CDR3 is 13 residues. The CDR3 here is CASSGQPYTEAFF. Here the CDR3 DNA reads TGTGCCAGCTCAGGACAGCCTTACACTGAAGCTTTCTTT.

This chain connects TRBV20-1 to TRBJ2-5; D call uncertain. Germline V CDR1 and CDR2: DFQATT, SNEGSKA (reference sequence). There are 11 residues in the CDR3. The V end was cut by 3 bases, the J end by 7 bases, with 9 bases between. The CDR3 DNA sequence: TGCAGTGCTAGCGATCAGTGGACCCAGTACTTC. It yields the protein CSASDQWTQYF.